This T cell receptor (beta chain) was observed in a study of shared clonotypes between healthy human individuals. The wider study: A couple of women and a few men aged 18 to 49 made up the donors.

The CDR3 is made up of 12 amino acids. Trimming pared 6 bases from V and 11 bases from J, leaving 14 bases between. Germline CDR1 and CDR2: SNHLY and FYNNEI. Study-wide results and limits: Among non-shared clonotypes, generation probabilities were lower than among those shared by all four donors.

Sorted subsets were amplified in replicate PCRs using 200 ng DNA, about 30,000 T cell genomes. Only in-frame clones appear in the TCRdb table, and some are missing; sequencing was by immunoSEQ multiplex PCR. Of fewer than 3 million clones in the sample, about nine tenths are singletons; the top ten hold around 0.38%. With respect to this clone: The antigen is not known.

A split of CD4+ cells into CD45RA+ naive and CD45RA-negative memory subsets was performed. V gene TRBV2 combines with J gene TRBJ1-5; D call uncertain. The specimen sequenced was naive CD4+ T cells from PBMCs. Sample subset: CD45RA+ positively selected. This receptor was identified in a man between 18 and 35 years old in good health. Some clones in this sample may be carry-over from other donors' samples. The CDR3 loop reads CASSPEGWSQHF. The CDR3 bases are TGTGCCAGCAGCCCCGAAGGCTGGTCCCAGCATTTT.